This entry concerns a single T cell receptor (beta chain). Its specificity is not known. Using immunoSEQ multiplex PCR, the repertoire was profiled, and TCRdb retains in-frame clones only, with some absent. The sample holds 150,000 or so clones; just over 90% are singletons and the top ten take less than 2%. The data were taken from a study of T cell responses to AZD1222 COVID-19 vaccine. General study points: Across the whole spike, CD4 TCRs peaked at regions 160-218 and 743-854. Only after the peak T cell response were repertoires sampled.

The CDR3 sequence is 13 residues long. The ends were cut back, 0 bases at V and 6 bases at J, with 10 bases in the middle. Germline V CDR1 and CDR2: SGHKS, YYEKEE (reference sequence). The sequence came from an adult in good health. Sample: peripheral blood, taken on day 0 of AZD1222 vaccination. The chain couples TRBV5-5 to TRBJ2-7; D is tentatively TRBD1 or TRBD2 (5 bases each). In nucleotides, the CDR3 is TGTGCCAGCAGCTTGGAACCAGGGAGCGAGCAGTACTTC. Its translation is CASSLEPGSEQYF.